This T cell receptor (beta chain) was retrieved from a study of T cell changes during pregnancy in multiple sclerosis (dated by TCRdb to 2018 to 2020). Notes on the research overall: The study looked at changes in the T cell repertoire across pregnancy in women with multiple sclerosis.

Library generation was performed with the immunoSEQ multiplex PCR assay. TCRdb limited this immuneACCESS table to in-frame rearrangements with V and J called. A share of clones is missing; checked studies link under half to unresolved V genes, and the rest is unexplained. In all, the sample holds roughly 63,000 clones, and 80% to 95% of those were seen once. The top ten clones comprise roughly 2.1% of the sample. As to this clone: It has no known antigen specificity. Per-nucleotide qualities are absent, and no much larger clonotype sits a single base away.

At the junction V is shortened by 7 bases and J by 0 bases, with 9 bases in between. CDR1 LNHDA and CDR2 SQIVND are derived from the germline V gene (reference sequence). Taken from cysteine to phenylalanine, the CDR3 has 13 residues. Only the CDR3 DNA stays, 39 bases, in frame from base 1. This TCR was recovered from a female donor in good health, enrolled as a control in a pregnancy study. This chain is built from TRBV19 and TRBJ1-2; TRBD1 could be the D gene, as 5 bases match. Material: peripheral blood, obtained in the second trimester of pregnancy. CDR3 reads: CASTRQTNYGYTF. The DNA sequence is as follows: TGTGCCAGTACCCGACAGACTAACTATGGCTACACCTTC. Supplemented by the reference TRBV19 and TRBJ1-2 proteins around the CDR3, the complete variable domain is DGGITQSPKYLFRKEGQNVTLSCEQNLNHDAMYWYRQDPGQGLRLIYYSQIVNDFQKGDIAEGYSVSREKKESFPLTVTSAQKNPTAFYLCASTRQTNYGYTFGSGTRLTVV.